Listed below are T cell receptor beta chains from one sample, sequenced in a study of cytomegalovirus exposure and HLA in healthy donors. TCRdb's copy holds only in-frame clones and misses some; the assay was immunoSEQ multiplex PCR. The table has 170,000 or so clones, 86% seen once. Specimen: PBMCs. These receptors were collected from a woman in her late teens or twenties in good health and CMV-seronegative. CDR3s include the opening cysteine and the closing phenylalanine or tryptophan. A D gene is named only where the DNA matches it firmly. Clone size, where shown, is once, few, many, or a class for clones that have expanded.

TGTGCCAGCAGCCCCGGACTAGCGGGATTCACAGATACGCAGTATTTT,CASSPGLAGFTDTQYF,.,TRBV7-2,TRBJ2-3,TRBD2
TGTGCCTGGAGTGTAGAGAAGACTAGCGTAGCAGATACGCAGTATTTT,CAWSVEKTSVADTQYF,.,TRBV30,TRBJ2-3,TRBD2
TGTGCCAGCACCTTACGGAGCGGGCCGAACACTGAAGCTTTCTTT,CASTLRSGPNTEAFF,once,TRBV7-9,TRBJ1-1,.
TGCGCCAGCAGGGACCCGCGGGAGTGGGGAAATGAGCAGTTCTTC,CASRDPREWGNEQFF,.,TRBV10-2,TRBJ2-1,TRBD2
TGTGCCAGCAGCACTAGCAGGAACATGTACTTC,CASSTSRNMYF,.,TRBV21-1,TRBJ2-7,.
TGTGCCAGCAGCCCAGCGGGAGGGGTCTACGAGCAGTACTTC,CASSPAGGVYEQYF,.,TRBV7-2,TRBJ2-7,TRBD2
TGTGCCAGCAGCAATTCTGCTAGCGGGACGTGCCACGAGCAGTACTTC,CASSNSASGTCHEQYF,.,TRBV21-1,TRBJ2-7,.
TGTGCCAGCAGCCCCCGGACAGGGGAGGGGAACACTGAAGCTTTCTTT,CASSPRTGEGNTEAFF,.,TRBV7-9,TRBJ1-1,TRBD1
TGTGCCAGCATCTCCGGGACAGGAATCTACGAGCAGTACTTC,CASISGTGIYEQYF,.,TRBV6-1,TRBJ2-7,TRBD1
TGTGCCAGCAGCCCCGCGGAGGGACAGCCCCAGCATTTT,CASSPAEGQPQHF,few,TRBV5-4,TRBJ1-5,.
TGTGCCAGCGGTACGGCAATAGCGGGAGAGAAGCAGTACTTC,CASGTAIAGEKQYF,.,TRBV6-5,TRBJ2-7,TRBD2
TGCGCCAGCAGCTTGGTCGGACAGGGGAACACTGAAGCTTTCTTT,CASSLVGQGNTEAFF,once,TRBV5-1,TRBJ1-1,TRBD1
TGTGCCAGCAGCTCACCCCCGGGACAGGGGGGTAATGAAAAACTGTTTTTT,CASSSPPGQGGNEKLFF,.,TRBV7-9,TRBJ1-4,TRBD1
TGTGCCAGTAGTATCCTCCCGACAGTATCGTTTGAAAAACTGTTTTTT,CASSILPTVSFEKLFF,.,TRBV19,TRBJ1-4,.
TGTGCCAGCAGTGAAATGCAGGGATCCTACGAGCAGTACTTC,CASSEMQGSYEQYF,.,TRBV6-1,TRBJ2-7,.
TGTGCCAGCAGCCGGGGGGGTCTCTATGGCTACACCTTC,CASSRGGLYGYTF,.,TRBV6-5,TRBJ1-2,.
TGTGCCAGCAGTTTAGCCGGACAGGGGCGTCGTGGCTACACCTTC,CASSLAGQGRRGYTF,.,TRBV27,TRBJ1-2,TRBD1
TGCGCCAGCAGCCCGGGGGGGATTAGGAATTCACCCCTCCACTTT,CASSPGGIRNSPLHF,.,TRBV5-1,TRBJ1-6,.
TGCGCCAGCAGCCAGTATTACACCGGACTAGCGGGACCCCCCTGGAACAATGAGCAGTTCTTC,CASSQYYTGLAGPPWNNEQFF,.,TRBV4-1,TRBJ2-1,TRBD2
TGTGCCAGCAGCTTGGATCTAGCGGGACACGAGCAGTACTTC,CASSLDLAGHEQYF,.,TRBV5-4,TRBJ2-7,TRBD2